The 22 T cell receptor beta chains listed next were all sequenced from one sample in a study of radiotherapy plus CTLA-4 blockade in lung cancer. Only in-frame clones appear in the TCRdb table, and some are missing; sequencing was by immunoSEQ multiplex PCR. This table holds 45,000 to 55,000 clones, around 85% found once. Source: peripheral blood, taken from a patient treated with radiotherapy plus ipilimumab. All receptors derive from a human donor with non-small cell lung cancer who had a partial response to radiotherapy plus ipilimumab.

The rearrangement uses TRBV7-9 and TRBJ2-1; 8 positions match TRBD1. V lost 5 bases and J lost 15; bases outside the gene matches: 6. The CDR3 spans 11 residues. Per the germline V gene, CDR1 is SEHNR and CDR2 is FQNEAQ (reference sequence). The CDR3 protein is CASSRGDRTFF. In nucleotides, the CDR3 is TGTGCCAGCAGCAGGGGGGACAGGACGTTCTTC.

The V call is TRBV29-1, the J call TRBJ2-7; D is perhaps TRBD1 (7 bases). CDR1 is SQVTM, CDR2 ANQGSEA, per germline. Trimming cost V 7 bases and J 5 bases, with 18 bases left between them. The CDR3 consists of 13 residues. CDR3 amino acids: CSAMRGRGDEQYF. The CDR3 DNA follows: TGCAGCGCCATGAGGGGCAGGGGGGACGAGCAGTACTTC.

The chain carries TRBV9 and TRBJ2-5, with 10 bases lining up with TRBD2. The CDR3 consists of 18 residues. CDR1 is SGDLS, CDR2 YYNGEE, per germline. The J segment lost 0 bases and the V segment lost 2 bases, leaving 10 bases of the junction unmatched. The CDR3 DNA is TGTGCCAGCAGCGTCGGGGGGGCTAGCGGGGGCCACCAAGAGACCCAGTACTTC. Translating gives CASSVGGASGGHQETQYF.

The chain links TRBV18 to TRBJ2-3; 7 nucleotides align to TRBD1. The CDR3 runs to 15 residues. V gave up 3 bases and J gave up 4 bases; unmatched junction bases: 7. Germline CDR1 reads KGHSH; CDR2 reads LQKENI. CDR3: CASSPSQGGADTQYF. The CDR3 coding sequence is TGTGCCAGCTCACCTTCTCAAGGGGGCGCAGATACGCAGTATTTT.

For the CDR3, the DNA is TGTGCCAGCAGCGCCAGACAGGGGTGGGATACGCAGTATTTT. Translated: CASSARQGWDTQYF. The rearrangement joins TRBV5-4 to TRBJ2-3; 8 nucleotides match TRBD1. The CDR3 extends over 14 amino acids. V was clipped by 4 bases and J by 6 bases; unmatched bases: 7. Germline values: CDR1 SGHNT, CDR2 YYREEE (reference sequence).

V usage is TRBV13 and J usage is TRBJ2-1, with D maybe TRBD1 (6 bases). Looked up from germline, CDR1 is PRHDT and CDR2 is FYEKMQ (reference sequence). The CDR3 sequence is 19 residues long. Trimming took 2 bases from V and 2 from J, leaving 22 bases between them. The CDR3: CASSLSIGMGRGPYNEQFF. Written as DNA, the CDR3 is TGTGCCAGCAGCTTATCAATAGGGATGGGCAGGGGCCCCTACAATGAGCAGTTCTTC.

For this clone: The junction differs from germline at one of its ends, possibly a read error. The rearrangement uses TRBV9 and TRBJ1-5; D is unclear. From germline, CDR1 is SGDLS and CDR2 YYNGEE. The CDR3 extends over 18 amino acids. The CDR3 here is CASSVVISGSHSNQPRHF. The CDR3 bases are TGTGCCAGCAGCGTAGTGATTTCGGGTTCTCATAGCAATCAGCCCCGGCATTTT. Looking up the rest from reference TRBV9 and TRBJ1-5 gives the full variable domain: DSGVTQTPKHLITATGQRVTLRCSPRSGDLSVYWYQQSLDQGLQFLIQYYNGEERAKGNILERFSAQQFPDLHSELNLSSLELGDSALYFCASSVVISGSHSNQPRHFGDGTRLSIL.

The J gene is TRBJ2-3, the V gene TRBV27, with 9 bases fitting TRBD2. Germline lookup yields CDR1 MNHEY and CDR2 SMNVEV (reference sequence). This CDR3 has 16 residues. V trimming: 1 base; J trimming: 1 base; junction bases outside the gene matches: 3. The CDR3 region has the DNA TGTGCCAGCAGTTTATGGGCTAGCGGGGGCACAGATACGCAGTATTTT. Translation: CASSLWASGGTDTQYF.

This clone was observed once. V is TRBV7-6 and J is TRBJ1-1; D might be TRBD1 (5 bases). Germline V gene data show CDR1 as SGHVS and CDR2 as FNYEAQ. This CDR3 contains 14 residues. V was cut by 5 bases and J by 4 bases, with 14 bases left in between. For the CDR3, the DNA is TGTGCCAGCAGCAAGGTAGGGGAGGGCACTGAAGCTTTCTTT. Encoded protein: CASSKVGEGTEAFF.

This clone was seen a handful of times. This chain joins TRBV19 and TRBJ2-7; D not resolved. Germline assignment: CDR1 LNHDA and CDR2 SQIVND (reference sequence). This CDR3 is built from 14 residues. The V end lost 3 bases, the J end lost 1 base, and 10 bases lay between the germline ends. The CDR3 reads CASSMYGHSYEQYF. In DNA form, the CDR3 reads TGTGCCAGTAGTATGTACGGTCATTCCTACGAGCAGTACTTC.

The chain carries TRBV30 and TRBJ2-7; maybe TRBD2 (6 bases). Germline V gene lookup returns CDR1 GTSNPN and CDR2 SVGIG (reference sequence). The CDR3 spans 14 residues. Trimming removed 1 base from V and 3 bases from J, with 13 bases in between. CDR3 region: CAWSGGLGGYEQYF. CDR3 nucleotide sequence: TGTGCCTGGAGTGGGGGACTGGGGGGCTACGAGCAGTACTTC.

This clone was found a few times. This chain connects TRBV7-8 to TRBJ1-1; TRBD1 aligns across 9 bases. Trimming cost V 7 bases and J 1 base; bases outside gene matches: 4. In germline, CDR1 is SGHVS, CDR2 FQNEAQ. CDR3 length equals 14 residues. The CDR3 DNA follows: TGTGCCAGCAACCCGACAGGGGGGAACACTGAAGCTTTCTTT. As protein: CASNPTGGNTEAFF. The variable domain in full, completed from reference TRBV7-8 and TRBJ1-1, reads GAGVSQSPRYKVAKRGQDVALRCDPISGHVSLFWYQQALGQGPEFLTYFQNEAQLDKSGLPSDRFFAERPEGSVSTLKIQRTQQEDSAVYLCASNPTGGNTEAFFGQGTRLTVV.

The chain combines TRBV5-4 with TRBJ2-5; the match to TRBD2 covers 8 bases. The end of the DNA aligns better with TRBJ2-7, so the J call may be wrong. The CDR3 runs to 14 residues. CDR1 is SGHNT and CDR2 is YYREEE in the germline V gene (reference sequence). The chain's CDR3 is CASSPAGGNYEQYF. CDR3 DNA: TGTGCCAGCAGCCCCGCGGGGGGCAACTACGAGCAGTACTTC.

V gene TRBV11-2 combines with J gene TRBJ2-7; D perhaps matches TRBD1 (5 bases). CDR3 length equals 15 residues. CDR1 and CDR2 (germline): SGHAT, FQNNGV. Trimming pared 0 bases from V and 1 base from J, leaving 10 bases between. CDR3 amino acids: CASSLERTPSYEQYF. The CDR3 bases are TGTGCCAGCAGCTTAGAGCGGACACCTTCCTACGAGCAGTACTTC.

This clone is labeled as medium-sized (0.01 to 0.1%). V and J are TRBV7-7 and TRBJ1-4; 10 bases match TRBD1. The CDR3 is 17 amino acids. Per the germline V gene, CDR1 is SSHAT and CDR2 is FNYEAQ (reference sequence). The ends lost 1 base at V and 7 bases at J; junction bases unmatched: 9. This chain's CDR3 is CASSLGRQGAVTEKLFF. CDR3 bases: TGTGCCAGCAGCTTAGGGAGACAGGGGGCAGTAACTGAAAAACTGTTTTTT. Full variable domain (rest looked up from reference TRBV7-7 and TRBJ1-4): GAGVSQSPRYKVTKRGQDVTLRCDPISSHATLYWYQQALGQGPEFLTYFNYEAQPDKSGLPSDRFSAERPEGSISTLTIQRTEQRDSAMYRCASSLGRQGAVTEKLFFGSGTQLSVL.

The CDR3 protein is CASSNSAEQFF. As DNA, the CDR3 is TGTGCCAGCAGCAATAGCGCTGAGCAGTTCTTC. V is TRBV7-9 and J is TRBJ2-1; maybe TRBD2 (5 bases). Germline CDR1 reads SEHNR; CDR2 reads FQNEAQ (reference sequence). This CDR3 spans 11 amino acids. The germline V and J ends were trimmed by 5 bases and 9 bases, with 8 bases remaining between them.

The V and J genes are TRBV19 and TRBJ2-5; 7 bases fit TRBD1. V shed 0 bases and J 5 bases; nucleotides not matched to a gene: 9. The CDR3 spans 16 residues. Germline V gene lookup returns CDR1 LNHDA and CDR2 SQIVND (reference sequence). The CDR3 nucleotides are TGTGCCAGTAGTATAGACCGGACAGGAAAAGGCGAGACCCAGTACTTC. It translates to CASSIDRTGKGETQYF. Complete variable domain (other parts from reference TRBV19 and TRBJ2-5): DGGITQSPKYLFRKEGQNVTLSCEQNLNHDAMYWYRQDPGQGLRLIYYSQIVNDFQKGDIAEGYSVSREKKESFPLTVTSAQKNPTAFYLCASSIDRTGKGETQYFGPGTRLLVL.

Relative to its sample, this clone is medium-sized. The chain has TRBV2 and TRBJ2-7, with D hard to call. Trimming pared 8 bases from V and 2 bases from J, leaving 10 bases between. This CDR3 has 12 residues. Germline CDR1 and CDR2: SNHLY and FYNNEI. The chain's CDR3 is CASGPTAYEQYF. The CDR3 DNA sequence: TGTGCCAGCGGGCCCACTGCCTACGAGCAGTACTTC.

The chain links TRBV9 to TRBJ2-7, with 8 bases identical to TRBD1. The CDR3 is 15 amino acids. The V gene's germline CDR1 is SGDLS and CDR2 YYNGEE. V trimming: 3 bases; J trimming: 2 bases; junction bases outside the gene matches: 7. CDR3 sequence reads: CASSEGGRGPYEQYF. Here the CDR3 DNA reads TGTGCCAGCAGCGAGGGGGGCAGGGGGCCCTACGAGCAGTACTTC.

This clone was seen only once. V gene TRBV5-1 combines with J gene TRBJ1-2; 7 nucleotides line up with TRBD1. Germline V lookup: CDR1 SGHRS, CDR2 YFSETQ. J was trimmed by 8 bases and V by 4 bases; bases with no gene match: 11. The CDR3 has 14 residues. CDR3 loop: CASSHGTVIEGYTF. The CDR3 DNA is TGCGCCAGCAGCCACGGGACAGTCATTGAAGGCTACACCTTC.

This sequence joins TRBV30 and TRBJ2-7, with a tentative D call TRBD2 (5 bases). The germline V gene has CDR1 GTSNPN and CDR2 SVGIG (reference sequence). This CDR3 has 11 residues. The V and J ends lost 3 bases and 6 bases respectively, with 9 bases between them. This chain's CDR3 is CAWRNGGEQYF. For the CDR3, the DNA is TGTGCCTGGAGAAACGGAGGCGAGCAGTACTTC.

V and J are TRBV5-4 and TRBJ2-7; D uncertain. There are 14 residues in the CDR3. Germline CDR1 reads SGHNT; CDR2 reads YYREEE (reference sequence). V was clipped by 4 bases and J by 3 bases, with 14 bases between them. The CDR3 here is CASSVTTTYYEQYF. The CDR3 DNA reads TGTGCCAGCAGCGTGACCACTACCTACTACGAGCAGTACTTC.